Ten or more counts support the clone carrying this TCR beta chain. This sample was included in a study of a mutant IDH1 vaccine in newly diagnosed glioma. TCRdb's table, derived via immunoSEQ multiplex PCR, lists solely in-frame clones and lacks some. This sample yields fewer than 100,000 clones, of which about 90% are seen a single time; roughly 0.54% belongs to the top ten. Time point indicated: baseline, week 1 (first vaccination visit). Noted treatment: pre-vaccination baseline after standard-of-care therapy. Each tumor in the donors was a new WHO grade 3 or 4 astrocytoma, IDH1-mutant and ATRX-lost. Germline assignment: CDR1 SGDLS and CDR2 YYNGEE. V was shortened by 5 bases and J by 4 bases, with 16 bases between the two germline ends. The length of the CDR3 is 14 residues.

This specimen was PBMCs, taken from a glioma patient treated with radiotherapy, temozolomide or both. The chain couples TRBV9 to TRBJ2-7; TRBD1 might be the D (5 bases). The receptor's source is a woman aged 45-59 years with glioma. For the CDR3, the DNA is TGTGCCAGCAGTCCGACCTCAGGGAAATACGAGCAGTACTTC. Translation: CASSPTSGKYEQYF.